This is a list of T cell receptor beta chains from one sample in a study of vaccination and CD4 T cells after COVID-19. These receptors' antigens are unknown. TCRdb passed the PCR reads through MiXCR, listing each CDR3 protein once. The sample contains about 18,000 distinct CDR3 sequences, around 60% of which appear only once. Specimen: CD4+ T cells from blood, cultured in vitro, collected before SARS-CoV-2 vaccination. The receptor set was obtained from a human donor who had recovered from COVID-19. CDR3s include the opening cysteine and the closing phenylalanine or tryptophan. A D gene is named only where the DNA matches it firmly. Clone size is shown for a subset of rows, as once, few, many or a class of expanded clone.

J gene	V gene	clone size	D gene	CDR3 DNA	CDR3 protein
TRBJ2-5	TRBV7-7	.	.	TGTGCCAGCAGCTTAAAGGCGGGCTTGGTAGGCGAGACCCAGTACTTC	CASSLKAGLVGETQYF
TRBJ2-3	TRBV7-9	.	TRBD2	TGTGCCAGCAGCTTCCTGATTCTAGCGGGAGGGGGTACGCAGTATTTT	CASSFLILAGGGTQYF
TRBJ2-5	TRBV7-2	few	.	TGTGCCAGCAGCTTAGTCTTCCAAGAGACCCAGTACTTC	CASSLVFQETQYF
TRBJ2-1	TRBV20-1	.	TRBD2	TGCAGTGCTAGGAGGACTAGCCAGGGGAGCTCCTACAATGAGCAGTTCTTC	CSARRTSQGSSYNEQFF
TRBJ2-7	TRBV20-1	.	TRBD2	TGCAGTGCTAGAAGGCCTAGCGGGAGCTACGAGCAGTACTTC	CSARRPSGSYEQYF
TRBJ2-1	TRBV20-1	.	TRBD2	TGCAGTGCTAACGGACTAGCGGGAGGAGGGGGGTCCTACAATGAGCAGTTCTTC	CSANGLAGGGGSYNEQFF
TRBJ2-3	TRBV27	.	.	TGTGCCACCGAGGTTGGGATTAGCACAGATACGCAGTATTTT	CATEVGISTDTQYF
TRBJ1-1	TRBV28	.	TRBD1	TGTGCCAGCAGGGATACGACAGGGGTGAGGAGCACTGAAGCTTTCTTT	CASRDTTGVRSTEAFF
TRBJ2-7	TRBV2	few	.	TGTGCCAGCAGTGGGCTATGGACTGACGAGCAGTACTTC	CASSGLWTDEQYF
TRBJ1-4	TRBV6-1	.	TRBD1	TGTGCCAGCAGTGAAGTTGATGGGACAGGGGAGGAAAAACTGTTTTTT	CASSEVDGTGEEKLFF
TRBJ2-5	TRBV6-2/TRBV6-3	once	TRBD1	TGTGCCAGCAGTTATGACAGGGGGCGCTCAGAGACCCAGTACTTC	CASSYDRGRSETQYF
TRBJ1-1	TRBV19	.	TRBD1	TGTGCCAGTAGAGGACAGGGAGCCGAGGAAGCTTTCTTT	CASRGQGAEEAFF
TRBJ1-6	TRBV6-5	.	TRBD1	TGTGCCAGCAGTTACGGCCGACAGGGTAATTCACCCCTCCACTTT	CASSYGRQGNSPLHF
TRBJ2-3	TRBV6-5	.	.	TGTGCCAGCAGTTACCTGCGGAACACAGATACGCAGTATTTT	CASSYLRNTDTQYF
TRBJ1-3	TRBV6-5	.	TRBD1	TGTGCCAGCAGTTATGTGGGGGACAGGCGAAGCTCTGGAAACACCATATATTTT	CASSYVGDRRSSGNTIYF
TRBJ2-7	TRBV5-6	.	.	TGTGCCAGCAGTCGGCGGTACGAGCAGTACTTC	CASSRRYEQYF
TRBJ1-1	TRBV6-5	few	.	TGTGCCAGCAGTTACTCTCGGAGGGCGGGCACTGAAGCTTTCTTT	CASSYSRRAGTEAFF
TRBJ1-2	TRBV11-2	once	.	TGTGCCAGCAGCTTAGATCAACAGAATGGCTACACCTTC	CASSLDQQNGYTF
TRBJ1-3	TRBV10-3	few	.	TGTGCCATCAGTGAGTCCCGAAGCTCTGGAAACACCATATATTTT	CAISESRSSGNTIYF
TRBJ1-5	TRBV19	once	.	TGTGCCAGTAGATCCAGTGGGAGCAATCAGCCCCAGCATTTT	CASRSSGSNQPQHF
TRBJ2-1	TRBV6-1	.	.	TGTGCCAGCAGTCTCGGGAGCTCCCCCGGCAATGAGCAGTTCTTC	CASSLGSSPGNEQFF
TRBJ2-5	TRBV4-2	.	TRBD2	TGTGCCAGCAGCCAAGTGCTTGGACTAGCTTGGGGGGAGACCCAGTACTTC	CASSQVLGLAWGETQYF
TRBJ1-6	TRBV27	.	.	TGTGCCAGCAGTCCTGGACATAATTCACCCCTCCACTTT	CASSPGHNSPLHF
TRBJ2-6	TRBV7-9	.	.	TGTGCCAGCAGCCAGATCTACTCTGGGGCCAACGTCCTGACTTTC	CASSQIYSGANVLTF
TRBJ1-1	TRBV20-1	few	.	TGCAGTGCTAGGAGCAGGGGAGGAACTGAAGCTTTCTTT	CSARSRGGTEAFF
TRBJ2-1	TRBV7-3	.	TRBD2	TGTGCCAGCAGCTTAACGGCGGCGGGAGGGTCGGACAATGAGCAGTTCTTC	CASSLTAAGGSDNEQFF
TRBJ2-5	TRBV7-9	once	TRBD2	TGTGCCAGCAGCCCCTCGGGACTAGCGGGACAAGAGACCCAGTACTTC	CASSPSGLAGQETQYF
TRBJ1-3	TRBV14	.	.	TGTGCCAGCAGCCAAGATTCTGGAAACACCATATATTTT	CASSQDSGNTIYF
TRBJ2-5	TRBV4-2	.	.	TGTGCCAGCAGCCAAGATTTCCAGCGGAGCCTGTTGGAGACCCAGTACTTC	CASSQDFQRSLLETQYF
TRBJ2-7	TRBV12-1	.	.	TGTGCCAGCAGCTGGGACAGGGGGCGCGAGCAGTACTTC	CASSWDRGREQYF
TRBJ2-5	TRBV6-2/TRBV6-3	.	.	TGTGCCACCTTACCCCAGGGAAAAGAGACCCAGTACTTC	CATLPQGKETQYF
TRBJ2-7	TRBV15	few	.	TGTGCCACCAGCAGAGATTACGGGAATGAGTACGAGCAGTACTTC	CATSRDYGNEYEQYF
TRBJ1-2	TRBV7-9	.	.	TGTGCCAGCAGCCCCAGACCACGGGGTCCCGTTAACTATGGCTACACCTTC	CASSPRPRGPVNYGYTF
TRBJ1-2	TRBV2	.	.	TGTGCCAGCAGGGCGGACCGATTTACTAAGTATGGCTACACCTTC	CASRADRFTKYGYTF
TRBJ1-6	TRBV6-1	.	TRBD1	TGTGCCAGCAGCCGGGGACAGTCGAGGGATTCACCCCTCCACTTT	CASSRGQSRDSPLHF
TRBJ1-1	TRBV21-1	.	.	TGTGCCAGCAGCAACTGGGAGAACAAAAACACTGAAGCTTTCTTT	CASSNWENKNTEAFF
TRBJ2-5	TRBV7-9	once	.	TGTGCCAGCAGCTTACCCCTGAGCGCACAAGAGACCCAGTACTTC	CASSLPLSAQETQYF
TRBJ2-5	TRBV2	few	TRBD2	TGTGCCAGCATAGCGGGGGAGACCCAGTACTTC	CASIAGETQYF
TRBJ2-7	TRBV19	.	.	TGTGCCAGTAGCAATCTGGACGAGCAGTACTTC	CASSNLDEQYF
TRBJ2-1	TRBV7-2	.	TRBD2	TGTGCCAGCAGCTTAGTCGCGACGGGACTATCCTACAATGAGCAGTTCTTC	CASSLVATGLSYNEQFF
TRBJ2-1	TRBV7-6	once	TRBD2	TGTGCCAGCAGCTTACAACTAGCGGGAGTTGAGCAGTTCTTC	CASSLQLAGVEQFF
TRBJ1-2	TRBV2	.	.	TGTGCCAGCAGTGAACCACTAATGGGAGAGACAAGGGATGGCTTTGGCTACACCTTC	CASSEPLMGETRDGFGYTF
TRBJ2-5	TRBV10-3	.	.	TGTGCCATCAGTGGTAGGTCAGGGGCGGACCAAGAGACCCAGTACTTC	CAISGRSGADQETQYF
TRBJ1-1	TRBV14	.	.	TGTGCCAGCAGCCAAGGACAGGTGTTGAACACTGAAGCTTTCTTT	CASSQGQVLNTEAFF
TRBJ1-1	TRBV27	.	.	TGTGCCAGCAGTTTAGAGCCGGACATAACTGAAGCTTTCTTT	CASSLEPDITEAFF
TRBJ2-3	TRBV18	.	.	TGTGCCAGCTCACCGCCGGGACTCAGCACAGATACGCAGTATTTT	CASSPPGLSTDTQYF
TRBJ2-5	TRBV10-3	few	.	TGTGCCATCACAGAGAGAGTCCAAGAGACCCAGTACTTC	CAITERVQETQYF
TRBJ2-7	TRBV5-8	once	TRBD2	TGTGCCAGCAGCCTCGGGACTAGCGCACCACTATCCTACGAGCAGTACTTC	CASSLGTSAPLSYEQYF
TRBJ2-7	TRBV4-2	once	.	TGTGCCAGCAGCCAAGACGGGGGCCCATACGAGCAGTACTTC	CASSQDGGPYEQYF
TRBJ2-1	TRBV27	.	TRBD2	TGTGCCAGCAGTCCCTCCAGCGGGAGGAACAATGAGCAGTTCTTC	CASSPSSGRNNEQFF
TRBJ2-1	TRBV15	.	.	TGTGCCACCAGCAGACGAGGGCCCAATGAGCAGTTCTTC	CATSRRGPNEQFF
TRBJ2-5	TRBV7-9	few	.	TGTGCCAGCAGGCGATACCCGAGATACGAGACCCAGTACTTC	CASRRYPRYETQYF
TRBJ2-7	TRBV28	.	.	TGTGCCAGCACTGGGGGGTGGGCCTACGAGCAGTACTTC	CASTGGWAYEQYF
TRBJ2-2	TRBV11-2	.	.	TGTGCCAGCAGCCCCATCCGGGGGATAGAAACCGGGGAGCTGTTTTTT	CASSPIRGIETGELFF
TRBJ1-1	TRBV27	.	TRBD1	TGTGCCAGCAGTTTAAGACAGGGGTACACTGAAGCTTTCTTT	CASSLRQGYTEAFF
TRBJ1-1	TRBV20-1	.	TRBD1	TGCAGTGCGGAGAGACAGGGAGAATTGACTGAAGCTTTCTTT	CSAERQGELTEAFF
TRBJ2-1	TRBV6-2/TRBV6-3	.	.	TGTGCCAGCAGTTACTCGAAAGGGGGTCGCGAGCAGTTCTTC	CASSYSKGGREQFF
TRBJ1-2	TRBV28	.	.	TGTGCCAGCAGTTTAAGTGTCGACTATGGCTACACCTTC	CASSLSVDYGYTF